This T cell receptor (beta chain) derives from a study of blood T cell repertoires in COVID-19 (dated by TCRdb to about 2020). For the study in its entirety: Samples from collaborators originated in the United States, Italy and Spain and spanned both the acute and convalescent phases of COVID-19. The repertoires were made available in a free public database intended to serve as a resource for research on the immune response to SARS-CoV-2. The samples were drawn from two sources: the first 160 participants of the ongoing ImmuneRACE study, and 950 to 1,500 subjects contributed by 6 global collaborators. The dataset comprised deeply sampled blood TCRbeta repertoires from subjects exposed to, actively infected with, or recovered from COVID-19. The material from the prospective study consisted of cDNA or gDNA derived from T cells, B-cell-depleted T cells, or PBMCs. A de-identified subject ID, COVID-19 status, age in years and sex were almost always included in the sample metadata. Where available, HLA class I and class II types were taken from metadata supplied by the sample provider and were not determined by assay-based typing.

Enrolling through a virtual design, the prospective study's participants ranged in age from about 18 to 89 years and lived across some 22 United States geographic areas. Cohort assignment in the prospective study relied on participant-reported clinical history from a screening survey and a study questionnaire. Each participant in the prospective study had whole blood, serum and a nasopharyngeal or oropharyngeal swab collected by mobile phlebotomists. Additional blood draws and questionnaires over a 2-month period could optionally be provided by prospective study participants. Blood samples from the prospective study were shipped frozen or at room temperature prior to DNA extraction. With regard to this clone: The specificity of this receptor is unknown. Within one base of it there is no much larger clone, and no base qualities were kept.

TCRbeta CDR3 regions were amplified from genomic DNA using the immunoSEQ Assay, a bias-controlled multiplex PCR. The authors processed their data as follows. Nucleated cell counts per sample were estimated from amplification of reference gene primers within the assay. To quantify the absolute abundance of each unique TCRbeta CDR3 rearrangement, sequence reads were collapsed and filtered. For each sample, productive Simpson clonality was calculated by taking the square root of Simpson's diversity index across productive rearrangements. In its TCRdb copy, this immuneACCESS table keeps in-frame sequences only and misses some clones. Where compared with another copy, unresolved V genes explain less than half of these, and the others have no known cause. V and J calls and clone size are copied from that table; D and trimming were computed from the DNA. This sample comprises roughly 170,000 clones, over 70% of them detected only once. Of the sample, roughly 5.7% falls within the top ten clones.

Trimming accounts for 2 bases at V and 5 bases at J, while the number of junction bases matched to no gene is 8. CDR1 and CDR2 are drawn from the germline V gene (reference sequence): GTSNPN, SVGIG. Counted from cysteine to phenylalanine, this CDR3 has 14 amino acids. Of the read, only the CDR3 DNA is kept; its 42 bases are in frame from base 1. What the research found in general, with its limitations: How much clinical and demographic metadata was included differed by source and by participant, and the metadata was provided uncurated.

The receptor was isolated from a woman aged 40 to 55 with acute COVID-19. Sample: PBMCs or T cells enriched from blood (not recorded which). The sequence links TRBV30 to TRBJ1-2; 7 of the junction bases match TRBD1. The DNA sequence reads TGTGCCTGGAGTTCGGGACAGCCAGGGTATGGCTACACCTTC. Its translation is CAWSSGQPGYGYTF.